The TCR beta chain under discussion was sequenced for a study of T cell changes during pregnancy in multiple sclerosis. Per the germline V gene, CDR1 is SGDLS and CDR2 is YYNGEE. The CDR3 is 14 residues long. The V end was cut by 3 bases, the J end by 0 bases, with 7 bases between. Libraries were prepared by immunoSEQ multiplex PCR; TCRdb keeps only in-frame clonotypes and omits some of them. The sample yields approximately 37,000 clones, roughly 84% seen once. The V and J genes are TRBV9 and TRBJ1-3; D is ambiguous. Specimen: CD8+ T cells from peripheral blood mononuclear cells, collected in the first trimester of pregnancy. The TCR originated in a female donor with multiple sclerosis, enrolled in a pregnancy study. In nucleotides, the CDR3 is TGTGCCAGCAGCGCCCTGAGCTCTGGAAACACCATATATTTT. Its protein is CASSALSSGNTIYF.